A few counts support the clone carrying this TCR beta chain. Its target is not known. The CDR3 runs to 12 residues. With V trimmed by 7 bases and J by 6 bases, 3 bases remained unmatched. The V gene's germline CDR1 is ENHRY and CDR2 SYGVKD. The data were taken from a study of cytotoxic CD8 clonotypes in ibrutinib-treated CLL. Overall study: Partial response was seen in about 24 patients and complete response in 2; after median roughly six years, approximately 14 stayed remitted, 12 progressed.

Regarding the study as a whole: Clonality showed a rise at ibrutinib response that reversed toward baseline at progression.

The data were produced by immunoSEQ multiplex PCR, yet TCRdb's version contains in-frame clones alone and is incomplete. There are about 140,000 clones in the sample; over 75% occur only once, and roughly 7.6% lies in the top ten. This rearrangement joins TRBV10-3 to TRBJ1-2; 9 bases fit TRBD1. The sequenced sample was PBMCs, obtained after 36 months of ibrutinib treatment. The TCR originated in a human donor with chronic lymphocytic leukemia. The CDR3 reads CAIKGQGDGYTF. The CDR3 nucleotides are TGTGCCATCAAGGGACAGGGAGATGGCTACACCTTC.